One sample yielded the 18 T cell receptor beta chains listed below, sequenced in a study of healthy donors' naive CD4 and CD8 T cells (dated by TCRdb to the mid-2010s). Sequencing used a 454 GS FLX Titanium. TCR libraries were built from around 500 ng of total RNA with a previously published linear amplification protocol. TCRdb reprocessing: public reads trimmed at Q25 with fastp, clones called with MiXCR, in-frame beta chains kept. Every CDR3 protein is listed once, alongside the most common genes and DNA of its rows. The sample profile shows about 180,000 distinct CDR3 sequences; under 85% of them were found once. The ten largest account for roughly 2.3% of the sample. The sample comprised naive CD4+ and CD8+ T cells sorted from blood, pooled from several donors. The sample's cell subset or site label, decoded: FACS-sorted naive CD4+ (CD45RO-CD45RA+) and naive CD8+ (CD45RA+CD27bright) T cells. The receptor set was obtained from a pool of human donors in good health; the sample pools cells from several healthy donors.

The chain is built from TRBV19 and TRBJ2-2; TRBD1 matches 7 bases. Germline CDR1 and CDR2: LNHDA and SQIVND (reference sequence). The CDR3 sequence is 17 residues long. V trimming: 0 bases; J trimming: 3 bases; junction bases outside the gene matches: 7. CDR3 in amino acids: CASSIDPRDRYTGELFF. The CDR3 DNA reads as TGTGCCAGTAGTATAGACCCACGGGACAGATACACCGGGGAGCTGTTTTTT.

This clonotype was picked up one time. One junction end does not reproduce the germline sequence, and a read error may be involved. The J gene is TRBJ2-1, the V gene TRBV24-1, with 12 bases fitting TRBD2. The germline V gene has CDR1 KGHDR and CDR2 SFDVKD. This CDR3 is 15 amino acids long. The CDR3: CASSSSGRAQWEQFF. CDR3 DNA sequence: TGTGCCAGCAGTTCTAGCGGGAGGGCCCAATGGGAGCAGTTCTTC.

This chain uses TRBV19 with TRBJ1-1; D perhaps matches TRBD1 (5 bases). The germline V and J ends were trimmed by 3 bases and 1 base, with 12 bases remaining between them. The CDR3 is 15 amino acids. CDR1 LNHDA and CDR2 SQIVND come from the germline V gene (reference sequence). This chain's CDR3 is CASSIYRPTNTEAFF. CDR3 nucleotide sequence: TGTGCCAGTAGTATTTACAGGCCGACGAACACTGAAGCTTTCTTT. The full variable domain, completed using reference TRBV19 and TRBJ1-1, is DGGITQSPKYLFRKEGQNVTLSCEQNLNHDAMYWYRQDPGQGLRLIYYSQIVNDFQKGDIAEGYSVSREKKESFPLTVTSAQKNPTAFYLCASSIYRPTNTEAFFGQGTRLTVV.

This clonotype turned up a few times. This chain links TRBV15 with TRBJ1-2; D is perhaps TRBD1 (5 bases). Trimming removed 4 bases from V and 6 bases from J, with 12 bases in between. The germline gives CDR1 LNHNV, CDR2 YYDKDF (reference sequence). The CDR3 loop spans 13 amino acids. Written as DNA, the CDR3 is TGTGCCACCAGCAAATCGGGGGAGCATGGCTACACCTTC. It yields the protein CATSKSGEHGYTF. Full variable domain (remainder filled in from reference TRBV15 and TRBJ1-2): DAMVIQNPRYQVTQFGKPVTLSCSQTLNHNVMYWYQQKSSQAPKLLFHYYDKDFNNEADTPDNFQSRRPNTSFCFLDIRSPGLGDTAMYLCATSKSGEHGYTFGSGTRLTVV.

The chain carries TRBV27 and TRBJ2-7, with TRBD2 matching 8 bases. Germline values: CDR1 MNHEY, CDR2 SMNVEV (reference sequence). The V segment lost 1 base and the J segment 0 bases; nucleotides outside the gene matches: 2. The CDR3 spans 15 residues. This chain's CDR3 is CASSLLAGNSYEQYF. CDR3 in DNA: TGTGCCAGCAGTTTATTAGCGGGGAACTCCTACGAGCAGTACTTC.

The CDR3 region is CSVDDRFYGYTF. The CDR3 DNA reads as TGCAGCGTTGATGACAGGTTCTATGGCTACACCTTC. The chain has TRBV29-1 and TRBJ1-2; possibly TRBD1 for D (6 bases). The CDR3 is 12 amino acids. Trimming cost V 3 bases and J 4 bases, with 9 bases left between them. The germline gives CDR1 SQVTM, CDR2 ANQGSEA. The full variable domain, rest sourced from reference TRBV29-1 and TRBJ1-2, is SAVISQKPSRDICQRGTSLTIQCQVDSQVTMMFWYRQQPGQSLTLIATANQGSEATYESGFVIDKFPISRPNLTFSTLTVSNMSPEDSSIYLCSVDDRFYGYTFGSGTRLTVV.

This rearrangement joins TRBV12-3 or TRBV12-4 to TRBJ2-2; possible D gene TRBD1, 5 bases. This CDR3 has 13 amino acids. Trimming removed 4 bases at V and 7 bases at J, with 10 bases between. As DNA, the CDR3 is TGTGCCAGCAGTTCCCAGGGTCGCGGGGAGCTGTTTTTT. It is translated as CASSSQGRGELFF.

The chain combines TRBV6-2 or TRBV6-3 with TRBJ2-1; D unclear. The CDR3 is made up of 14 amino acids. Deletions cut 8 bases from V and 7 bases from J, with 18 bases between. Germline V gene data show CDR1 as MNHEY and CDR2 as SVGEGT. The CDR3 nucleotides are TGTGCCAGCTTGAAGCAGCTACAGTCTAATGAGCAGTTCTTC. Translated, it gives CASLKQLQSNEQFF.

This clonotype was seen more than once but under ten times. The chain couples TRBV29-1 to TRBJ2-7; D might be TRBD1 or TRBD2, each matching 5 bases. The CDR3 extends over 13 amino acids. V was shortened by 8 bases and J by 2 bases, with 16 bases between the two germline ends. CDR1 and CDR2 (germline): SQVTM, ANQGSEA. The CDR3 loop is CSFRDGDAYEQYF. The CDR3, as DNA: TGCAGCTTTCGGGACGGCGACGCCTACGAGCAGTACTTC.

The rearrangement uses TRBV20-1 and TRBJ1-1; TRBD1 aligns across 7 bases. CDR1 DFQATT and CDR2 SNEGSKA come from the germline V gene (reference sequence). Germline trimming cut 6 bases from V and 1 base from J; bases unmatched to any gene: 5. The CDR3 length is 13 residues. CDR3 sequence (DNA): TGCAGTGCACCAGACAGGGCGAACACTGAAGCTTTCTTT. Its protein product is CSAPDRANTEAFF.

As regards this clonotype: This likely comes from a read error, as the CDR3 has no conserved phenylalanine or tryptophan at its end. CDR3 loop: CSVQQGYMNTEAFL. The CDR3 coding sequence is TGCAGCGTTCAACAGGGCTACATGAACACTGAAGCTTTCCTT. The genes are TRBV29-1 and TRBJ1-1, with D possibly TRBD1 on 6 matching bases. The CDR3 sequence is 14 residues long. Germline-derived CDR1 and CDR2 are SQVTM and ANQGSEA. V lost 5 bases and J 0 bases, leaving 13 bases between the germline ends.

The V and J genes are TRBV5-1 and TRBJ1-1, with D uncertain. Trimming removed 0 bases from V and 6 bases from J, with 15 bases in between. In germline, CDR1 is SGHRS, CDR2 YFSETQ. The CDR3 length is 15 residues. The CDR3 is CASSLVLGFESEAFF. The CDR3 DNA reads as TGCGCCAGCAGCTTGGTTCTGGGGTTTGAGTCTGAAGCTTTCTTT. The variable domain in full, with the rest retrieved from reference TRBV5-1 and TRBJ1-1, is KAGVTQTPRYLIKTRGQQVTLSCSPISGHRSVSWYQQTPGQGLQFLFEYFSETQRNKGNFPGRFSGRQFSNSRSEMNVSTLELGDSALYLCASSLVLGFESEAFFGQGTRLTVV.

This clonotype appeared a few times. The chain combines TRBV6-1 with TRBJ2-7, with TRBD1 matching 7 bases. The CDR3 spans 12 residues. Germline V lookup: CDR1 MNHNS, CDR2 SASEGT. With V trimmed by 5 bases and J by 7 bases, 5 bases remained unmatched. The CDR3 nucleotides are TGTGCCAGCAGTTACAGGGGCGGTGAGCAGTACTTC. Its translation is CASSYRGGEQYF.

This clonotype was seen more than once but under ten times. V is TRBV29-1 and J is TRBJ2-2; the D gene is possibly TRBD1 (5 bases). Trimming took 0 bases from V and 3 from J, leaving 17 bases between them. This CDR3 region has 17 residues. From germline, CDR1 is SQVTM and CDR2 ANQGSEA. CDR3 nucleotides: TGCAGCGTTGAAGATCCTTTGGAGACAGATGACACCGGGGAGCTGTTTTTT. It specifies CSVEDPLETDDTGELFF.

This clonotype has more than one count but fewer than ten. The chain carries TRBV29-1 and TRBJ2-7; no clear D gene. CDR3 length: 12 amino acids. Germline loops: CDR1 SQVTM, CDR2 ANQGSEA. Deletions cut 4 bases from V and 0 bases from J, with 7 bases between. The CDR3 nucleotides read TGCAGCGTTGCCCTGGACTCCTACGAGCAGTACTTC. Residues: CSVALDSYEQYF.

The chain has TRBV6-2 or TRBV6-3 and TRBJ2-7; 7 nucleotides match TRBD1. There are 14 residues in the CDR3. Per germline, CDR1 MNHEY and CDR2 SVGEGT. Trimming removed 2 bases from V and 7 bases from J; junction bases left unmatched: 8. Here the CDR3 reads CASSYRQGVREQYF. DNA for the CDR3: TGTGCCAGCAGTTACCGACAGGGAGTGCGGGAGCAGTACTTC.

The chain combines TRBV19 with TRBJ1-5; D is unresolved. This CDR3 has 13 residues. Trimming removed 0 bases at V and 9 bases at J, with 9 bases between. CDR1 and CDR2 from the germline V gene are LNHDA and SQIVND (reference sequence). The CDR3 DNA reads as TGTGCCAGTAGTATAGATCCCCCCTCGCCCCAGCATTTT. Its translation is CASSIDPPSPQHF.

The CDR3 sequence: CSVDRARTDTQYF. The CDR3 DNA sequence: TGCAGCGTTGACAGGGCCCGCACAGATACGCAGTATTTT. The chain has TRBV29-1 and TRBJ2-3; D is possibly TRBD1 (5 bases). Trimming cost V 3 bases and J 1 base, with 8 bases left between them. Germline V lookup: CDR1 SQVTM, CDR2 ANQGSEA. The CDR3 has 13 amino acids.